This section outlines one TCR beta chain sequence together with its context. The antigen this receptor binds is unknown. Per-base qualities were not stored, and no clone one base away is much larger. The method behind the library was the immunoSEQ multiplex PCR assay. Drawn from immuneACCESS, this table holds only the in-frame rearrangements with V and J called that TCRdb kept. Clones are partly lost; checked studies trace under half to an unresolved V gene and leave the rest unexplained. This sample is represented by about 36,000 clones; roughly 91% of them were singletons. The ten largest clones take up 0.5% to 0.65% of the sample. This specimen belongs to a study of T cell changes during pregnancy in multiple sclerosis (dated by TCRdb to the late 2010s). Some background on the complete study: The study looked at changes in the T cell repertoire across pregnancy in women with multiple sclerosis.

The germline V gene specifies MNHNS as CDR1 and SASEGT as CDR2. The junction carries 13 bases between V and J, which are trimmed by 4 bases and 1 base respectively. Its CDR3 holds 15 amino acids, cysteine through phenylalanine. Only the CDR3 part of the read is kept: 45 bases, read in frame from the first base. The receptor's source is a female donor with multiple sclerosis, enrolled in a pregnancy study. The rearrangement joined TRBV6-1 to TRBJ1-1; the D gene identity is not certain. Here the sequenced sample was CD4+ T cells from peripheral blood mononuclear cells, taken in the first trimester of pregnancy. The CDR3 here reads CASSAGGWANTEAFF. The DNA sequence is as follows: TGTGCCAGCAGTGCGGGAGGGTGGGCGAACACTGAAGCTTTCTTT.